This T cell receptor beta chain came from a study of T cell responses to AZD1222 COVID-19 vaccine. Looking at the study overall: Second doses at about 4 or about 12 weeks were pooled. The study's findings and limits: Across spike, vaccine-associated CD4 TCRs were found, dominant at 160-218 and 743-854.

As regards this clone: The antigen is unknown.

Sequencing used immunoSEQ multiplex PCR; TCRdb keeps in-frame clones, though not all of them. The sample yields about 120,000 clones, 80% to 90% seen once. V gave up 2 bases and J gave up 2 bases, with 3 bases separating them. CDR3 length: 12 amino acids. Germline V gene lookup returns CDR1 SGHNT and CDR2 YENEEA. The chain has TRBV11-3 and TRBJ1-1; D call uncertain. Specimen: peripheral blood, collected on day 0 of AZD1222 vaccination. This receptor was obtained from an adult in good health. The CDR3 DNA follows: TGTGCCAGCAGCTTATTTAACACTGAAGCTTTCTTT. This gives the protein CASSLFNTEAFF.